This T cell receptor (beta chain) was found in a study of human T cells and chemical hapten exposure. About the research overall: Per-sample TCR yields varied mainly from small pooled library volume differences.

The CDR3 runs 14 residues. The ends were cut back, 5 bases at V and 5 bases at J, with 18 bases in the middle. Looked up from germline, CDR1 is SQVTM and CDR2 is ANQGSEA. Whole blood, unfractionated, served as the material for total RNA extraction. Single cDNA molecules in the library carried unique molecular identifiers attached during preparation. From the 5' RACE reads, TCRdb called clonotypes with MiXCR, one entry per CDR3 protein. The sample records some 150,000 distinct CDR3 sequences, around 4.4% being singletons. This clonotype occurred many times. Its antigen is not identified. Regarding the study as a whole: No shift was seen in TCRs above 1 in 1000 frequency with DPC sensitization.

This TCR derives from a female donor in good health. This chain connects TRBV29-1 to TRBJ1-1, with D perhaps TRBD1 (6 bases). The CDR3 sequence is CSVFPNGQGTEAFF. CDR3 nucleotide sequence: TGCAGCGTTTTCCCTAACGGGCAGGGGACTGAAGCTTTCTTT.